One sample yielded the 18 T cell receptor beta chains listed below, sequenced in a study of blood T cell repertoires in COVID-19. The repertoire was sequenced with immunoSEQ multiplex PCR; TCRdb's copy has only in-frame clones and lacks some. The top ten hold approximately 10% of the sample, which has approximately 83,000 clones, about 75% seen once. Sequenced sample: peripheral blood. These receptors came from an elderly woman with acute or convalescent COVID-19.

Only a few counts were recorded for this clone. The chain recombines TRBV18 with TRBJ2-3; weak D call: TRBD2 (6 bases). Looked up from germline, CDR1 is KGHSH and CDR2 is LQKENI. The CDR3 loop spans 15 amino acids. V dropped 6 bases and J dropped 0 bases, with 13 bases sitting between them. The CDR3 spells CASSRLVRSTDTQYF. CDR3 nucleotides: TGTGCCAGCTCCCGACTAGTTCGGAGCACAGATACGCAGTATTTT.

V and J are TRBV28 and TRBJ1-4, with no clear D. Germline CDR1 MDHEN, CDR2 SYDVKM. Trimming cost V 4 bases and J 2 bases, with 14 bases left between them. The CDR3 sequence is 16 residues long. The CDR3 reads CASSSVGAVTNEKLFF. The CDR3, as DNA: TGTGCCAGCAGTTCGGTAGGCGCGGTCACTAATGAAAAACTGTTTTTT.

The gene calls are TRBV9 and TRBJ2-5; 7 nucleotides align to TRBD1. This CDR3 has 13 residues. Trimming removed 3 bases from V and 2 bases from J; junction bases left unmatched: 1. Germline CDR1 SGDLS, CDR2 YYNGEE. This chain's CDR3 is CASSGDRQETQYF. The CDR3 DNA is TGTGCCAGCAGCGGGGACAGACAAGAGACCCAGTACTTC.

This clone was recorded only once. The V and J genes are TRBV18 and TRBJ2-5; D is perhaps TRBD2 (7 bases). Per germline, CDR1 KGHSH and CDR2 LQKENI. The CDR3 runs to 14 residues. V lost 4 bases to trimming and J lost 5 bases, with 14 bases between them. The DNA of the CDR3 is TGTGCCAGCTCACTTCGGCGGGGGCCGGAGACCCAGTACTTC. Translated, it gives CASSLRRGPETQYF.

This clone was observed many times. The gene calls are TRBV25-1 and TRBJ2-1, with D possibly being TRBD1 (5 bases). The V gene lost 5 bases and the J gene lost 4 bases, with 9 bases spanning the gap. The CDR3 has 13 residues. From germline, CDR1 is MGHDK and CDR2 SYGVNS. The DNA of the CDR3 is TGTGCCAGCAGTCCTGACAGATACAATGAGCAGTTCTTC. It specifies CASSPDRYNEQFF.

The chain has TRBV5-6 and TRBJ2-3; 8 nucleotides match TRBD1. J lost 3 bases, V lost 4 bases, and 10 bases had no gene match. The CDR3 runs to 16 residues. Germline-derived CDR1 and CDR2 are SGHDT and YYEEEE. The CDR3 loop is CASSGETGVLTDTQYF. The CDR3 DNA follows: TGTGCCAGCAGCGGGGAGACAGGGGTGTTGACAGATACGCAGTATTTT.

This rearrangement joins TRBV7-2 to TRBJ1-6, with 9 positions matching TRBD1. V lost 4 bases and J lost 5; bases outside the gene matches: 9. CDR1 is SGHTA, CDR2 FQGNSA, per germline. This CDR3 is built from 17 residues. The CDR3 loop reads CASSSSDRGTHNSPLHF. The DNA for the CDR3 is TGTGCCAGCAGCTCTTCGGACAGGGGAACGCATAATTCACCCCTCCACTTT.

The chain links TRBV19 to TRBJ1-1; D gene unclear. Trimming left V 3 bases short and J 9 bases short, with 11 bases between. The CDR3 spans 12 residues. Germline V gene lookup returns CDR1 LNHDA and CDR2 SQIVND (reference sequence). The CDR3 loop is CASSMASGKAFF. The CDR3 DNA reads as TGTGCCAGTAGTATGGCCTCGGGTAAAGCTTTCTTT.

The chain is built from TRBV5-6 and TRBJ2-7; D is uncertain. The germline gives CDR1 SGHDT, CDR2 YYEEEE. The CDR3 is made up of 14 amino acids. Trimming shortened V by 4 bases and J by 5 bases, and 16 bases separated the two germline ends. The DNA of the CDR3 is TGTGCCAGCAGCGGCTTCACAGAGTTCGACGAGCAGTACTTC. This translates into CASSGFTEFDEQYF.

The J gene is TRBJ2-1, the V gene TRBV7-6, with 13 positions matching TRBD2. This CDR3 region has 18 residues. The germline V gene encodes CDR1 SGHVS and CDR2 FNYEAQ. J lost 10 bases, V lost 5 bases, and 17 bases had no gene match. CDR3 DNA: TGTGCCAGCAGCCACGGGACTAGCGGGGCATTCCGCCGAGGGGAGCAGTTCTTC. Translated, it gives CASSHGTSGAFRRGEQFF.

The chain combines TRBV25-1 with TRBJ1-2; maybe TRBD1 (5 bases). Per germline, CDR1 MGHDK and CDR2 SYGVNS. The germline V and J ends were trimmed by 6 bases and 8 bases, with 16 bases remaining between them. The CDR3 is 13 residues long. CDR3 nucleotide sequence: TGTGCCAGCAGGAGGCAGGGCGCGGAGGGCTACACCTTC. It yields the protein CASRRQGAEGYTF.

This sequence joins TRBV19 and TRBJ1-5; 9 nucleotides align to TRBD1. Germline assignment: CDR1 LNHDA and CDR2 SQIVND (reference sequence). V lost 6 bases and J lost 0; bases outside the gene matches: 3. The CDR3 sequence is 15 residues long. CDR3: CASRQGANSNQPQHF. The CDR3, as DNA: TGTGCCAGTAGACAGGGGGCAAATAGCAATCAGCCCCAGCATTTT.

This clone has just a few counts. The J gene is TRBJ1-1, the V gene TRBV7-6, with TRBD1 matching 7 bases. The CDR3 is 16 amino acids. Germline V gives CDR1 SGHVS, CDR2 FNYEAQ. V was clipped by 6 bases and J by 3 bases; unmatched bases: 13. CDR3: CASSSKQGNLDTEAFF. CDR3 sequence (DNA): TGTGCCAGCAGTTCCAAACAGGGGAATCTGGACACTGAAGCTTTCTTT.

The chain uses TRBV2 and TRBJ2-1; TRBD1 agrees at 7 bases. The germline V gene has CDR1 SNHLY and CDR2 FYNNEI. Trimming removed 2 bases from V and 2 bases from J; junction bases left unmatched: 3. CDR3 length equals 15 residues. The CDR3 region has the DNA TGTGCCAGCAGTGAATGGGGACAGACCTACAATGAGCAGTTCTTC. It codes for CASSEWGQTYNEQFF.

This clone was recorded only once. V and J are TRBV19 and TRBJ1-5, with 8 bases matching TRBD1. CDR1 LNHDA and CDR2 SQIVND come from the germline V gene (reference sequence). V gave up 0 bases and J gave up 2 bases; unmatched junction bases: 6. The CDR3 is 17 amino acids. The CDR3 is CASSIDSQGAGNQPQHF. CDR3 coding DNA: TGTGCCAGTAGTATAGATTCTCAGGGGGCAGGCAATCAGCCCCAGCATTTT.

CDR3 DNA sequence: TGTGCCAGCAGTTATAACAGGGCCCCAGGGAGCGGTGAAGCTTTCTTT. It specifies CASSYNRAPGSGEAFF. The chain has TRBV6-2 or TRBV6-3 and TRBJ1-1; the D gene is possibly TRBD1 (6 bases). The germline gives CDR1 MNHEY, CDR2 SVGEGT. V lost 3 bases and J 7 bases, leaving 21 bases between the germline ends. The CDR3 length is 16 residues.

The V gene is TRBV7-9, the J gene TRBJ2-7, with a possible D match to TRBD2 (5 bases). Trimming shortened V by 1 base and J by 2 bases, and 12 bases separated the two germline ends. Per germline, CDR1 SEHNR and CDR2 FQNEAQ (reference sequence). This CDR3 spans 15 amino acids. The CDR3 here is CASSLVYGGAYEQYF. CDR3 nucleotides: TGTGCCAGCAGCTTAGTCTACGGAGGAGCCTACGAGCAGTACTTC.

The chain has TRBV23-1 and TRBJ1-3; the D is unclear. TRBV23-1 is assigned to the ORF class and has an uncertain function. Trimming removed 7 bases at V and 0 bases at J, with 13 bases between. The CDR3 loop spans 15 amino acids. CDR3 protein: CASTQGRSSGNTIYF. In DNA, the CDR3 is TGCGCCAGCACCCAAGGCCGGAGCTCTGGAAACACCATATATTTT.